The clone carrying this T cell receptor (beta chain) showed up many times. The data were taken from a study of low-dose radiotherapy and immunotherapy resistance in tumors. Across the whole study: On a schedule of every two weeks, intravenous cyclophosphamide at a dose of 200 mg/m2 was delivered one day before each radiation and immunotherapy administration.

Gene-specific TRAV and TRBV primers were used for first-strand cDNA, covering alpha and beta chains. It was with a constant-region primer and a V-primer adapter that TCRs were amplified over roughly 20 PCR cycles. TCRdb used MiXCR to reprocess the reads, holding one entry per CDR3 protein. The sample includes 60,000 to 90,000 distinct CDR3 sequences, around a third seen only once; the top ten take around 10%. CDR3 length equals 16 residues. Germline trimming cut 1 base from V and 2 bases from J; bases unmatched to any gene: 5. The germline CDR1 and CDR2 sequences are MGHRA and YSYEKL. The time point is: before trial treatment.

The sequence was collected from a female donor with ovarian cancer. The starting material was PBMCs, obtained before treatment. The chain has TRBV4-1 and TRBJ2-5, with 9 positions matching TRBD1. This CDR3 is CASSQARDRDQETQYF. In DNA form, the CDR3 reads TGCGCCAGCAGCCAAGCCCGGGACAGGGATCAAGAGACCCAGTACTTC.